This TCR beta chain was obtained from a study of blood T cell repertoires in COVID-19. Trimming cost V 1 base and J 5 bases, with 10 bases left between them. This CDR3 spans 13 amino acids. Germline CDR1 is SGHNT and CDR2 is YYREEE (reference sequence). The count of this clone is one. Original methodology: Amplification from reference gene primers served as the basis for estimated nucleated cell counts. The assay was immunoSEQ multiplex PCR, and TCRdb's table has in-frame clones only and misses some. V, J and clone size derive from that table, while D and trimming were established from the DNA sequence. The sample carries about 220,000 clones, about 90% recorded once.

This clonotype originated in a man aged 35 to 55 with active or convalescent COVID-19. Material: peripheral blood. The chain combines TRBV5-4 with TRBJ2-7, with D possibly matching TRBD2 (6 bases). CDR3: CASSLRGLHEQYF. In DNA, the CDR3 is TGTGCCAGCAGCTTGCGGGGACTCCACGAGCAGTACTTC.